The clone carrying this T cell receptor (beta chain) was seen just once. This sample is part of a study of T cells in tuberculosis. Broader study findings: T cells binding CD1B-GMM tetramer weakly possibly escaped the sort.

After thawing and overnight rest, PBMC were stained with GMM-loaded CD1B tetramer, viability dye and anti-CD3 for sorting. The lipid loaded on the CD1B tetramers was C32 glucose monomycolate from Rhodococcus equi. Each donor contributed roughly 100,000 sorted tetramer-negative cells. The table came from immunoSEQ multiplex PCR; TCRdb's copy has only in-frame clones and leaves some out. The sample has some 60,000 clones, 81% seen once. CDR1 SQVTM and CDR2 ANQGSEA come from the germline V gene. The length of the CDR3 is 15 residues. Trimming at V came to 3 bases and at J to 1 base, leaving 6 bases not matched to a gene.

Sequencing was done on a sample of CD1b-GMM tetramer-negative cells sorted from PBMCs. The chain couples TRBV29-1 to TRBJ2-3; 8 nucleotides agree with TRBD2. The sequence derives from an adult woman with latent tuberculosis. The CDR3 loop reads CSVERGDGGTDTQYF. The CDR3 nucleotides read TGCAGCGTTGAGCGGGGGGATGGGGGCACAGATACGCAGTATTTT.